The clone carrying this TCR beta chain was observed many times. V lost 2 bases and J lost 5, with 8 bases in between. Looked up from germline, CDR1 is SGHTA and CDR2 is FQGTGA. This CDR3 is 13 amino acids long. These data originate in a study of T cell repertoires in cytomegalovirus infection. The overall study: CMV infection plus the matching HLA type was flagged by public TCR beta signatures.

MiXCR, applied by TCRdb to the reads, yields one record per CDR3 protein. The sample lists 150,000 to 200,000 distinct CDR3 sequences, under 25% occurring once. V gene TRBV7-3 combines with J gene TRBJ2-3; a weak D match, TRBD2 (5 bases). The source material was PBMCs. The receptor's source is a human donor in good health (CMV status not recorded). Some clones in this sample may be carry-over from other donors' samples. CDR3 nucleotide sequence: TGTGCCAGCAGCTTAGACTATCTAGATACGCAGTATTTT. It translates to CASSLDYLDTQYF.